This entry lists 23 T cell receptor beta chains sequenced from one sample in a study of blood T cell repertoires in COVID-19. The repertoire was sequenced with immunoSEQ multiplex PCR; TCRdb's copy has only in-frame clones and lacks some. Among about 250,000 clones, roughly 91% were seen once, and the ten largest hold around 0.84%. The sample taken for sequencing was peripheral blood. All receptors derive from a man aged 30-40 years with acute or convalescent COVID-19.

For the CDR3, the DNA is TGCGCCAGCAGCCGGCTTGGACAGGGCAGGTTTTCACCCCTCCACTTT. Translated, it gives CASSRLGQGRFSPLHF. The rearrangement joins TRBV4-1 to TRBJ1-6, with 8 bases fitting TRBD1. The trim removed 4 bases at V and 9 bases at J, leaving 11 bases unmatched. The germline gives CDR1 MGHRA, CDR2 YSYEKL. The CDR3 length is 16 residues.

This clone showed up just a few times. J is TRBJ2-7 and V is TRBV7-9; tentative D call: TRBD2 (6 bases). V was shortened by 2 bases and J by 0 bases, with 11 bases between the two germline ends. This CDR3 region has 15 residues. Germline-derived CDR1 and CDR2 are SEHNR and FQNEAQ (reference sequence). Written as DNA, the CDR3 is TGTGCCAGCAGCTTAAAGGCGGGAAGCTCCTACGAGCAGTACTTC. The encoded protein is CASSLKAGSSYEQYF.

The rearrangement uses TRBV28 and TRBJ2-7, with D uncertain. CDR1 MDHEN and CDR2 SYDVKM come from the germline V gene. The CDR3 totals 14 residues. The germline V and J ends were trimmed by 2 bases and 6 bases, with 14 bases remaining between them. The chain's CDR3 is CASSLGGSLLEQYF. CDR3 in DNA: TGTGCCAGCAGTTTAGGTGGCAGTCTCCTCGAGCAGTACTTC.

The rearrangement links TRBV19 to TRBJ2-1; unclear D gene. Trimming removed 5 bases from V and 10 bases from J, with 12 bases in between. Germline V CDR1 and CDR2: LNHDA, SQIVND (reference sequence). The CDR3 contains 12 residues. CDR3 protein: CASSVLGREQFF. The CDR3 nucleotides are TGTGCCAGTAGTGTCCTCGGCAGGGAGCAGTTCTTC.

The CDR3 sequence: CAWSVRRVEASPLHF. In nucleotides, the CDR3 is TGTGCCTGGAGTGTACGCAGGGTTGAGGCTTCACCCCTCCACTTT. This chain joins TRBV30 and TRBJ1-6; D might be TRBD1 (5 bases). The germline V gene encodes CDR1 GTSNPN and CDR2 SVGIG (reference sequence). Trimming took 0 bases from V and 9 from J, leaving 15 bases between them. This CDR3 is 15 amino acids long.

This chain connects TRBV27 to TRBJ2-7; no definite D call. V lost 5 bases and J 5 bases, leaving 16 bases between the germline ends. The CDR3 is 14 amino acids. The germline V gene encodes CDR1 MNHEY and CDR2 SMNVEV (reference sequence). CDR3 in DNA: TGTGCCAGCAGTCCCCGGGTTAGAAGAGACGAGCAGTACTTC. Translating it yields CASSPRVRRDEQYF.

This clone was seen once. The DNA of the CDR3 is TGCGCCAGCAGCTTGGCCCCGTACTCTGGAAACACCATATATTTT. Its protein is CASSLAPYSGNTIYF. V and J are TRBV5-1 and TRBJ1-3; D call uncertain. The V end lost 0 bases, the J end lost 0 bases, and 7 bases lay between the germline ends. This CDR3 is 15 amino acids long. CDR1 SGHRS and CDR2 YFSETQ come from the germline V gene.

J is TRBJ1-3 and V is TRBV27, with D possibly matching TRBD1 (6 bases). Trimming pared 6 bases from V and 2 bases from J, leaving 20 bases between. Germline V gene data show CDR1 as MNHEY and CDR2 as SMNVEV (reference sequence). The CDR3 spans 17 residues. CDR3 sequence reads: CASSPLREGVAGNTIYF. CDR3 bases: TGTGCCAGCAGCCCGCTGAGAGAGGGGGTAGCTGGAAACACCATATATTTT.

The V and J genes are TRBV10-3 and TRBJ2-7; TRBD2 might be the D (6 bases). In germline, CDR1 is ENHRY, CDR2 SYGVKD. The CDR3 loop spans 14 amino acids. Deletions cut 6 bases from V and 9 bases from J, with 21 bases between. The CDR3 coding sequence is TGTGCCATCAGGACGGGAGACCCATCAACGGCGCAGTACTTC. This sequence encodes CAIRTGDPSTAQYF.

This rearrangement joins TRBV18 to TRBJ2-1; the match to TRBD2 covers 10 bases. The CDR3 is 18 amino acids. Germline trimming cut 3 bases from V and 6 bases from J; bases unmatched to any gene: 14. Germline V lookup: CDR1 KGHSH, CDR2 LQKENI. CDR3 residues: CASSPHHLLAGRGNEQFF. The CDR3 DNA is TGTGCCAGCTCACCCCATCATCTACTAGCGGGGCGGGGCAATGAGCAGTTCTTC. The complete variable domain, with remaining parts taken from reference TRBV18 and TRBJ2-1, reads NAGVMQNPRHLVRRRGQEARLRCSPMKGHSHVYWYRQLPEEGLKFMVYLQKENIIDESGMPKERFSAEFPKEGPSILRIQQVVRGDSAAYFCASSPHHLLAGRGNEQFFGPGTRLTVL.

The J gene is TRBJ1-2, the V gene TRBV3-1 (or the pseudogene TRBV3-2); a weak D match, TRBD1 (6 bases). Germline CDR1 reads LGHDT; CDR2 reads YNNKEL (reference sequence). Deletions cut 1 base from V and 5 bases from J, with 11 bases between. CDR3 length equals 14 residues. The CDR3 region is CASSQVRTGYGYTF. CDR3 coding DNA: TGTGCCAGCAGCCAAGTTAGAACAGGGTATGGCTACACCTTC.

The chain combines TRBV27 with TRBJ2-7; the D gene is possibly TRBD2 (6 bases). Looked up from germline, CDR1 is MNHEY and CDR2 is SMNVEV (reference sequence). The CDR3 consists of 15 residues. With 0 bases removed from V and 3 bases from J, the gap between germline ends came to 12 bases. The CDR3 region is CASSLSRTTNYEQYF. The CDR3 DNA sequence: TGTGCCAGCAGTTTATCAAGGACTACTAACTACGAGCAGTACTTC.

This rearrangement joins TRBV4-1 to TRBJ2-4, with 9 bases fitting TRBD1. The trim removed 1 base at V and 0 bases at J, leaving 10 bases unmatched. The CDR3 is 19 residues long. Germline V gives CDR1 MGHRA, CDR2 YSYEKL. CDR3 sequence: CASSQAGTGYLLAKNIQYF. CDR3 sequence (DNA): TGCGCCAGCAGCCAAGCCGGGACAGGGTATTTACTAGCCAAAAACATTCAGTACTTC.

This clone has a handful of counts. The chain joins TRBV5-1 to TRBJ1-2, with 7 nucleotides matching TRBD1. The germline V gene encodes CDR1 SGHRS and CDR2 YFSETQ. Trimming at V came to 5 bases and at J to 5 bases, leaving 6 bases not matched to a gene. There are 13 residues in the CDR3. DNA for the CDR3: TGCGCCAGCAGTCAAACAGGGGATTATGGCTACACCTTC. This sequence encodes CASSQTGDYGYTF.

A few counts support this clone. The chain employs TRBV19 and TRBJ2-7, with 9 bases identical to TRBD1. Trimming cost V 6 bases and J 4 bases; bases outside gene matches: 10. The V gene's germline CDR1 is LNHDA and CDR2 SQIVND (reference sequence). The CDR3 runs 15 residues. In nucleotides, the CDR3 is TGTGCCAGTAGCACCTCGGGGACAGGGAAATACGAGCAGTACTTC. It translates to CASSTSGTGKYEQYF.

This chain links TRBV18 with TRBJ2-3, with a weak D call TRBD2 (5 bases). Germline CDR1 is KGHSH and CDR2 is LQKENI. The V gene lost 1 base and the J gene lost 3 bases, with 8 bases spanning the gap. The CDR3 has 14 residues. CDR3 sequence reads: CASSPLGGTDTQYF. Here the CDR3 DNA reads TGTGCCAGCTCACCACTAGGCGGGACAGATACGCAGTATTTT.

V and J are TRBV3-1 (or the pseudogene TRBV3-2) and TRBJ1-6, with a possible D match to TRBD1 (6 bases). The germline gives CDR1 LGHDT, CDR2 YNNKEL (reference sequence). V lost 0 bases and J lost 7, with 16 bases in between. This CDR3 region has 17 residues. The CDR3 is CASSQDYRAWRNSPLHF. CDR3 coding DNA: TGTGCCAGCAGCCAAGATTACAGGGCTTGGAGGAATTCACCCCTCCACTTT.

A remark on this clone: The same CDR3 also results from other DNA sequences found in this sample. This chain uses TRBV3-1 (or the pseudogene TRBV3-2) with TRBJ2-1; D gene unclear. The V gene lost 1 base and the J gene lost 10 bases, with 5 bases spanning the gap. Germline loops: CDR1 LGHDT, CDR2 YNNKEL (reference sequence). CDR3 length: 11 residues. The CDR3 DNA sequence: TGTGCCAGCAGCCAAGTTCGGGAGCAGTTCTTC. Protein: CASSQVREQFF.

CDR3 sequence reads: CATSRSYSSNQPQHF. CDR3 DNA: TGTGCCACCAGCAGAAGCTATTCGAGCAATCAGCCCCAGCATTTT. The rearrangement uses TRBV15 and TRBJ1-5; D is unresolved. The germline CDR1 and CDR2 sequences are LNHNV and YYDKDF (reference sequence). The CDR3 totals 15 residues. The V gene lost 2 bases and the J gene lost 1 base, with 9 bases spanning the gap.

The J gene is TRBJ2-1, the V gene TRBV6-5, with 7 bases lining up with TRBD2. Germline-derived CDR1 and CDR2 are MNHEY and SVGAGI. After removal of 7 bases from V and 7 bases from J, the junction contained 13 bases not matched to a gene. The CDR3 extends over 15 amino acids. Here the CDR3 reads CASNPGRGQWNEQFF. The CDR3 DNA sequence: TGTGCCAGCAACCCGGGGAGGGGTCAGTGGAATGAGCAGTTCTTC.

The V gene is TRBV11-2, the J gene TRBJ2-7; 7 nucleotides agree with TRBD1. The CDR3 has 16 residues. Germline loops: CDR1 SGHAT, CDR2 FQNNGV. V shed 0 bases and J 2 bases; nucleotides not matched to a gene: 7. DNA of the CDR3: TGTGCCAGCAGCTTAGACCCCGGGACAGTAACCTACGAGCAGTACTTC. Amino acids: CASSLDPGTVTYEQYF.

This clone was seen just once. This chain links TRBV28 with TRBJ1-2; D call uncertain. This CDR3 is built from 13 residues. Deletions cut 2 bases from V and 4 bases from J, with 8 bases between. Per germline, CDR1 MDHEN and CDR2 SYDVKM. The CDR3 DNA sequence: TGTGCCAGCAGTTTAGGGGAGTCCTATGGCTACACCTTC. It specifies CASSLGESYGYTF.

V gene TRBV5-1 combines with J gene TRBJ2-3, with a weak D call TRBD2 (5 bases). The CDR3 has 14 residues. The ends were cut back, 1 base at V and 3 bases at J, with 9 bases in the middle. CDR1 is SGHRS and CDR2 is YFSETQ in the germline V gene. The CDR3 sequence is CASSLSPGTDTQYF. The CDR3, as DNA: TGCGCCAGCAGCTTGTCTCCGGGAACAGATACGCAGTATTTT. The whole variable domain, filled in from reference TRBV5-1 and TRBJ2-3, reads KAGVTQTPRYLIKTRGQQVTLSCSPISGHRSVSWYQQTPGQGLQFLFEYFSETQRNKGNFPGRFSGRQFSNSRSEMNVSTLELGDSALYLCASSLSPGTDTQYFGPGTRLTVL.